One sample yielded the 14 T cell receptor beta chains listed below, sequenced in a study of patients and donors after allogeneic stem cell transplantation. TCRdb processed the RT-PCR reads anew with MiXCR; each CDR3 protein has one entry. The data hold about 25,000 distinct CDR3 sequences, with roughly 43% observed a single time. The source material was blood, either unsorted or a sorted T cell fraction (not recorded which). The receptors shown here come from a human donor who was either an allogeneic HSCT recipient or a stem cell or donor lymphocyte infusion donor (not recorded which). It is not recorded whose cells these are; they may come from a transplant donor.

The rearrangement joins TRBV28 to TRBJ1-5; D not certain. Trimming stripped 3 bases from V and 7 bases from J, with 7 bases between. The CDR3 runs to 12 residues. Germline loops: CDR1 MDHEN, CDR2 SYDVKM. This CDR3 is CASSFGSQPQHF. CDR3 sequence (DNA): TGTGCCAGCAGTTTCGGAAGCCAGCCCCAGCATTTT.

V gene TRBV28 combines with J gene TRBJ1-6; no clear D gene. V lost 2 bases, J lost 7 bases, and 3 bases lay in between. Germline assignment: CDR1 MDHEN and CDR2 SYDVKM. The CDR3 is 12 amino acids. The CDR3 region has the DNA TGTGCCAGCAGTTTAATAAATTCACCCCTCCACTTT. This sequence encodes CASSLINSPLHF.

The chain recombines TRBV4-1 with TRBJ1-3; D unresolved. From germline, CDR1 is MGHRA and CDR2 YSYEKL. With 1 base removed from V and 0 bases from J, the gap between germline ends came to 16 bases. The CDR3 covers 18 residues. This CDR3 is CASSQALYLRSSGNTIYF. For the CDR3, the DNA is TGCGCCAGCAGCCAAGCCCTTTACCTAAGGTCCTCTGGAAACACCATATATTTT.

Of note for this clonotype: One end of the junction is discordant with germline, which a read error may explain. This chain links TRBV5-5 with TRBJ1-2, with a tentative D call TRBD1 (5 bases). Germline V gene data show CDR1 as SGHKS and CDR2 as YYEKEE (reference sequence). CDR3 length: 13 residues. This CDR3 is CASSLGTNYDYTF. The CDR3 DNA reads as TGTGCCAGCAGCCTCGGGACCAACTATGACTACACCTTC.

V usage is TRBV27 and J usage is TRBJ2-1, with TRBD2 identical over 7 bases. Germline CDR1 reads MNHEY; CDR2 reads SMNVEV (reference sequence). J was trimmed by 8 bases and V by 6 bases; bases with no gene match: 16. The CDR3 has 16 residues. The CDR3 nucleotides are TGTGCCAGCAGCGACTCTTGGGGAGGGAGGTTCTATGAGCAGTTCTTC. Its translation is CASSDSWGGRFYEQFF.

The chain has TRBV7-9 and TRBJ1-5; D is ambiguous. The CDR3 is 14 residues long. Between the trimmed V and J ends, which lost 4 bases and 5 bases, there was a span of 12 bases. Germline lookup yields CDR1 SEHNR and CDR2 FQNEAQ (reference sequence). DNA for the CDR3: TGTGCCAGCAGCTCGGACGGAGGATATCAGCCCCAGCATTTT. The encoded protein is CASSSDGGYQPQHF. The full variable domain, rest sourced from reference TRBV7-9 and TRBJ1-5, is DTGVSQNPRHKITKRGQNVTFRCDPISEHNRLYWYRQTLGQGPEFLTYFQNEAQLEKSRLLSDRFSAERPKGSFSTLEIQRTEQGDSAMYLCASSSDGGYQPQHFGDGTRLSIL.

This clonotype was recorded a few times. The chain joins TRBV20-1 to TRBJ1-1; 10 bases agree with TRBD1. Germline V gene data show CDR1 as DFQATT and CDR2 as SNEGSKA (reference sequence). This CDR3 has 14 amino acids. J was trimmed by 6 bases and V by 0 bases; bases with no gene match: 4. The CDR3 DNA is TGCAGTGCTAGAGAAGGACAGGGGGGCGCTGAAGCTTTCTTT. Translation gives CSAREGQGGAEAFF.

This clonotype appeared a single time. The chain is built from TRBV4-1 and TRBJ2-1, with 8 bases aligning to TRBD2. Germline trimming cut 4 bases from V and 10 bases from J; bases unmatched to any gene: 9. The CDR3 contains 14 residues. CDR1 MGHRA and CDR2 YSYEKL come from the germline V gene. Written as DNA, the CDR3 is TGCGCCAGCAGCCGACTACCGACTAGCGACGAGCAGTTCTTC. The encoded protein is CASSRLPTSDEQFF.

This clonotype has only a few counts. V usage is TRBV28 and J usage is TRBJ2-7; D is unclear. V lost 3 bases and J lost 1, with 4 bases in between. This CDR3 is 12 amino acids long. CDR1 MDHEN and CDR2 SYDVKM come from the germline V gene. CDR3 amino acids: CASSFESYEQYF. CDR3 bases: TGTGCCAGCAGTTTCGAGTCCTACGAGCAGTACTTC.

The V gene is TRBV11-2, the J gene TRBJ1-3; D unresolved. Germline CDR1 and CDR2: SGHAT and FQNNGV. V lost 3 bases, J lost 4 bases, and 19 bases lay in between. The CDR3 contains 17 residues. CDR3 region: CASSFPLRVARGNTIYF. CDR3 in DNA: TGTGCCAGCAGCTTCCCTCTTCGGGTCGCGAGGGGAAACACCATATATTTT. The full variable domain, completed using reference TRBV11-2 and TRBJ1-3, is EAGVAQSPRYKIIEKRQSVAFWCNPISGHATLYWYQQILGQGPKLLIQFQNNGVVDDSQLPKDRFSAERLKGVDSTLKIQPAKLEDSAVYLCASSFPLRVARGNTIYFGEGSWLTVV.

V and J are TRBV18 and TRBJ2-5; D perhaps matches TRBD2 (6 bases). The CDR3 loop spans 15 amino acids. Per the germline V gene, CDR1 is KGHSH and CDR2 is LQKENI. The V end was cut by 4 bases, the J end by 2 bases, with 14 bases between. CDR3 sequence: CASSRGTDIQETQYF. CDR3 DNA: TGTGCCAGCTCACGCGGGACGGATATTCAAGAGACCCAGTACTTC.

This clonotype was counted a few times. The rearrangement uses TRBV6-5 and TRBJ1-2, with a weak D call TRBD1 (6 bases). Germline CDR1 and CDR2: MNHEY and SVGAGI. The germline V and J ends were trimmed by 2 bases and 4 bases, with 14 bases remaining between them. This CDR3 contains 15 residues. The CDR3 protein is CASSYAASGAYGYTF. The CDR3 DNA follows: TGTGCCAGCAGTTACGCAGCCTCAGGGGCCTATGGCTACACCTTC.

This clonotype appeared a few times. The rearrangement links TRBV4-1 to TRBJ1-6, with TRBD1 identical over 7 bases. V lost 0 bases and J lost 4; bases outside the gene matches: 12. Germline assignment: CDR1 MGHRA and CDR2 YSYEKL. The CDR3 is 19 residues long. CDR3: CASSQEGTVRPPYNSPLHF. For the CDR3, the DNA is TGCGCCAGCAGCCAAGAGGGGACAGTCCGTCCTCCTTATAATTCACCCCTCCACTTT.

The CDR3 here is CASSQDRGGGAGANVLTF. CDR3 in DNA: TGCGCCAGCAGCCAAGATCGGGGAGGGGGAGCTGGGGCCAACGTCCTGACTTTC. V gene TRBV4-1 combines with J gene TRBJ2-6; a possible D gene is TRBD2 (7 bases). The CDR3 consists of 18 residues. With 0 bases removed from V and 2 bases from J, the gap between germline ends came to 14 bases. Per the germline V gene, CDR1 is MGHRA and CDR2 is YSYEKL.